These 3 T cell receptor beta chains were all obtained from the same sample, sequenced in a study of cytomegalovirus exposure and HLA in healthy donors. Primers included in the PCR were 60 Vbeta and 13 Jbeta primers. The table came from immunoSEQ multiplex PCR; TCRdb's copy has only in-frame clones and leaves some out. This table holds 200,000 to 250,000 clones. Sequenced: PBMCs. The receptors here all came from a woman between 25 and 40 years old in good health and CMV-seropositive.

Comments on this clone: The sample holds other DNA sequences that translate to the same CDR3. The chain carries TRBV28 and TRBJ2-7, with TRBD2 matching 10 bases. Germline V gene sequence: CDR1 MDHEN, CDR2 SYDVKM. V dropped 2 bases and J dropped 6; count of bases not matched to a gene: 4. CDR3 size: 14 residues. The CDR3 sequence is CASSLLAGAGEQYF. CDR3 sequence (DNA): TGTGCCAGCAGTTTACTAGCGGGAGCTGGCGAGCAGTACTTC.

This chain links TRBV18 with TRBJ2-3, with a weak D call TRBD1 (6 bases). There are 15 residues in the CDR3. V was trimmed by 2 bases and J by 6 bases, leaving 15 bases between them. Germline V gene lookup returns CDR1 KGHSH and CDR2 LQKENI. CDR3 DNA sequence: TGTGCCAGCTCACCAAGGACAGATACTAGGGATACGCAGTATTTT. Translating gives CASSPRTDTRDTQYF.

The rearrangement links TRBV10-1 to TRBJ2-4; D is possibly TRBD2 (6 bases). This CDR3 has 14 residues. Germline CDR1 and CDR2: WNHNN and SYGVQD (reference sequence). V dropped 0 bases and J dropped 6 bases, with 9 bases sitting between them. CDR3 protein: CASSESMEGNIQYF. CDR3 in DNA: TGCGCCAGCAGTGAGTCCATGGAGGGAAACATTCAGTACTTC.